The sequence of this TCR beta chain was determined in a study of CD8+CD57+ T cells in acquired aplastic anemia. Findings of the study overall: Simpson's diversity of CD8+ cells was not significantly different in patients compared with controls. Nearly 30 CD8+ CDR3 sequences were shared between patients and controls.

This clonotype turned up a few times. Its antigen remains unknown. Trimming removed 5 bases from V and 6 bases from J; junction bases left unmatched: 6. This CDR3 has 14 residues. The germline CDR1 and CDR2 sequences are DFQATT and SNEGSKA (reference sequence). Selection for sequencing was limited to patients who had shown CD8+CD57+ cell expansion by flow cytometry. All patients had severe acquired aplastic anemia. Profiles of TCR beta VDJ and CDR3 were generated from a genomic DNA template. TCRdb recomputed calls from the reads with MiXCR, one row per CDR3 protein. The table lists under 500,000 distinct CDR3 sequences, approximately 32% of them singletons.

The genes are TRBV20-1 and TRBJ1-4; the match to TRBD1 covers 10 bases. This receptor was obtained from a human donor with aplastic anemia. The sequenced sample consisted of sorted CD4+, CD8+, or CD8+CD57+ T cells (not recorded which) from PBMCs. Here the CDR3 DNA reads TGCAGTGCTCCCTCCGGGACAGGGGATGAAAAACTGTTTTTT. Its protein is CSAPSGTGDEKLFF.